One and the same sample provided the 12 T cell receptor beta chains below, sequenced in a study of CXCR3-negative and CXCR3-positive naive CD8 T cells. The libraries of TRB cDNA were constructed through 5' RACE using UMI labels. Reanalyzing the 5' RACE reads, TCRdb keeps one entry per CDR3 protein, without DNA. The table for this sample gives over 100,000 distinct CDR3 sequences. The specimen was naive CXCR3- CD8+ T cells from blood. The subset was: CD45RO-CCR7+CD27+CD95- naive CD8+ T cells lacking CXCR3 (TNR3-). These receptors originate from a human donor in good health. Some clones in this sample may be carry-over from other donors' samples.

The CDR3 region is CASSLGRGHSYEQYF. The chain couples TRBV7-7 to TRBJ2-7; TCRdb's D call of TRBD1 is untestable without DNA. Germline loops: CDR1 SSHAT, CDR2 FNYEAQ (reference sequence). The CDR3 runs to 15 residues.

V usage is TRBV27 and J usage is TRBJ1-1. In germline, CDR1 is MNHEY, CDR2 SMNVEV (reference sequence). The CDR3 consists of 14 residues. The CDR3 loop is CASSLSGKNTEAFF.

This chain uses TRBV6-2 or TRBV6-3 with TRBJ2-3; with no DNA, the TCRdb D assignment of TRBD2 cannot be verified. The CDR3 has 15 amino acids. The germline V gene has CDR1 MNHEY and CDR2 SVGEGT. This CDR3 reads CASTWTSGRTDTQYF.

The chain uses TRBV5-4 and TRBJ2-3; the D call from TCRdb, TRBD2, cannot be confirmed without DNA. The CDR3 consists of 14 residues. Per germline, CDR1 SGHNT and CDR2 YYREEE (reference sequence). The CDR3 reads CASSLGAGFLGQYF.

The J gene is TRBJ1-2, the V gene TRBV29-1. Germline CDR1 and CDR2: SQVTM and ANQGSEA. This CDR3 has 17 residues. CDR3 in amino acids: CSVEDRGVKRANYGYTF.

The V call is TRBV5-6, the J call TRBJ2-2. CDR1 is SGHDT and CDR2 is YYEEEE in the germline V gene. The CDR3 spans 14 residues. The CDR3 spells CASGLNENTGELFF.

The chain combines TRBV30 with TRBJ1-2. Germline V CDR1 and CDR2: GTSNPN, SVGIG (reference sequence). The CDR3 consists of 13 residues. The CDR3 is CAWSERPDYGYTF.

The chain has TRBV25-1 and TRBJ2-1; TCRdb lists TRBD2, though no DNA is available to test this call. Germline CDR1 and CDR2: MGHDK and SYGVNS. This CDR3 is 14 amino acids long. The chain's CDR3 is CASSERHSGNEQFF.

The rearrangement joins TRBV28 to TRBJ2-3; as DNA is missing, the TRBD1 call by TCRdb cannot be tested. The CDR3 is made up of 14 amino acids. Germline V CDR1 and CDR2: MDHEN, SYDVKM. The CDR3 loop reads CASNTGTSTDTQYF.

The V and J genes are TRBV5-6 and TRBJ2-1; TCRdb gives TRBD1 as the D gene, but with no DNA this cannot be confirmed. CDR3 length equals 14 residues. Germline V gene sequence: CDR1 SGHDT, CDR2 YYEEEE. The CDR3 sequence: CASSFVGGLNEQFF.

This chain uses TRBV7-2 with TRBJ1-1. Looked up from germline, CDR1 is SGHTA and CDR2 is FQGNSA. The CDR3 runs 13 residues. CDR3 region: CASSLGVSTEAFF.

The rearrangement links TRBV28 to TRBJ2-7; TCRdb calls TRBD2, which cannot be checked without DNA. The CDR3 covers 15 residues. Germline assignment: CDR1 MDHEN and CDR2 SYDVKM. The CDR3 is CASSPLAGPPYEQYF. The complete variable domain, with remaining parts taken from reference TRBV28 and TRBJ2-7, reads DVKVTQSSRYLVKRTGEKVFLECVQDMDHENMFWYRQDPGLGLRLIYFSYDVKMKEKGDIPEGYSVSREKKERFSLILESASTNQTSMYLCASSPLAGPPYEQYFGPGTRLTVT.